This TCR beta chain was profiled in a study of blood T cell repertoires in COVID-19 (dated by TCRdb to about 2020). Background on the whole study: Collaborator samples came from the United States, Italy and Spain and covered acute and convalescent phases of COVID-19. The prospective study material was composed of cDNA or gDNA derived from T cells, B-cell-depleted T cells, or PBMCs. The dataset comprised deeply sampled blood TCRbeta repertoires from subjects exposed to, actively infected with, or recovered from COVID-19. The repertoires were made available in a free public database intended to serve as a resource for research on the immune response to SARS-CoV-2. The samples were drawn from the first 160 participants of the ongoing ImmuneRACE study and from about 1,200 subjects provided by 6 global collaborators. The sample metadata nearly always contained a de-identified subject ID, COVID-19 status, age in years and sex. Where HLA class I and class II types were available, the types were taken from metadata supplied by the sample provider, not from assay-based typing.

What the research found in general, with its limitations: The quantity of clinical and demographic metadata differed by source and by participant and was supplied without curation.

TCRbeta CDR3 regions were amplified from genomic DNA using the immunoSEQ Assay, a bias-controlled multiplex PCR. Concerning the study's data processing: The number of nucleated cells in each sample was estimated by amplification of reference gene primers within the assay. Sequence reads were collapsed and filtered to measure the absolute abundance of every unique TCRbeta CDR3 rearrangement. Productive Simpson clonality was computed per sample as the square root of Simpson's diversity index over productive rearrangements. TCRdb took this table from immuneACCESS and kept in-frame rearrangements with V and J called. Such tables lack part of the clones; where checked against another copy, unresolved V genes explain under half of the gap, and the rest is unexplained. V, J and clone size are those of that table, while D and trimming were read from the DNA. The sample profile shows approximately 70,000 clones; around 89% of them were found once. Roughly 1.2% of the sample is in the top ten clones.

A remark on this clone: The antigen this receptor binds is unknown. No much larger clone is present one base from it, and per-base qualities are unavailable.

The collaborating institutions used their own protocols to collect whole blood in K2EDTA tubes. For TCRbeta analysis, collaborators shipped samples in one of three forms: frozen whole blood, isolated PBMCs, or DNA extracted from either of those sample types. This TCR came from a woman in her fifties or sixties with acute or convalescent COVID-19. Sequencing was performed on peripheral blood.

The CDR3 in this case is CASSPRGFQGDAFF. The nucleotide sequence is TGTGCCAGCAGTCCTAGGGGTTTTCAGGGTGATGCTTTCTTT. In this chain, TRBV6-6 is recombined with TRBJ1-1; TRBD1 might be the D gene, on 5 matching bases. A distance of 21 bases separates the germline ends of V and J, which lose 5 bases and 11 bases respectively. Taken from cysteine to phenylalanine, the CDR3 has 14 residues. Only CDR3 DNA is held: 42 bases, read in frame from base 1. The germline V gene (reference sequence) yields MNHNY for CDR1 and SVGAGI for CDR2.